The subject of this entry is one TCR beta chain. Its antigen is undetermined. The data are from a study of OX40 agonist ivuxolimab in advanced cancers. The overall study: An anti-OX40 (CD134) antibody with agonistic activity, ivuxolimab, was administered to patients. Averaging about 60 years in age, with a range of roughly 20 to 80, the cohort was around 85% male. General study findings and limits: In CD8+ T cells, expanded clones were on average more numerous than in CD4+.

V was clipped by 4 bases and J by 4 bases; unmatched bases: 10. The germline gives CDR1 SGHRS, CDR2 YFSETQ. This CDR3 has 15 residues. No patient had autoimmune disease or received systemic immunosuppression. Data came from immunoSEQ multiplex PCR; TCRdb stores just in-frame clones and leaves some out. The data contain some 37,000 clones, 88% of them seen just once; the ten biggest clones take up around 13%. Material: CD4+ or CD8+ T cells sorted from blood, obtained in a trial of the OX40 agonist ivuxolimab. This sequence joins TRBV5-1 and TRBJ1-1; 7 nucleotides match TRBD1. The TCR sequence derives from an adult with an advanced solid tumor such as melanoma, head and neck, liver or kidney cancer. CDR3 in DNA: TGCGCCAGCAGCCGGGTAGAGGGGGCCGGCACTGAAGCTTTCTTT. This sequence encodes CASSRVEGAGTEAFF.